These 28 T cell receptor beta chains originate from one sample sequenced in a study of Ad26.COV2.S vaccination and SARS-CoV-2 variants. Specified treatment: around 19 received Ad26.COV2.S at low or high dose, single or two shots; roughly 5 received placebo; per-sample allocation not given. All samples were drawn on day 63, counting from the first vaccine or placebo injection. The repertoire was sequenced with immunoSEQ multiplex PCR; TCRdb's copy has only in-frame clones and lacks some. Among 440,000 or so clones, about nine tenths were seen once, and the ten largest hold about 1.5%. Sequenced material: peripheral blood, taken in a trial of Ad26.COV2.S vaccine versus placebo. Receptors were obtained from a person between 18 and 65 years old who received the Ad26.COV2.S COVID-19 vaccine or a placebo.

This clone appeared a single time. The V gene is TRBV9, the J gene TRBJ2-2, with TRBD2 matching 9 bases. V shed 0 bases and J 3 bases; nucleotides not matched to a gene: 3. The CDR3 is 16 amino acids. Germline CDR1 and CDR2: SGDLS and YYNGEE. CDR3 loop: CASSVGGRGYTGELFF. The CDR3 nucleotides are TGTGCCAGCAGCGTAGGCGGGAGGGGATACACCGGGGAGCTGTTTTTT.

The V gene is TRBV30, the J gene TRBJ2-5; 15 positions agree with TRBD2. The V segment lost 0 bases and the J segment 7 bases; nucleotides outside the gene matches: 3. CDR3 length: 15 amino acids. The V gene's germline CDR1 is GTSNPN and CDR2 SVGIG (reference sequence). The CDR3 region is CAWSVGLAGGGTQYF. In DNA, the CDR3 is TGTGCCTGGAGTGTAGGACTAGCGGGAGGGGGGACCCAGTACTTC.

The chain carries TRBV7-2 and TRBJ2-7; D is perhaps TRBD1 (6 bases). The CDR3 sequence is 17 residues long. Trimming took off 5 bases at V and 2 bases at J, with 22 bases between the two ends. Germline CDR1 is SGHTA and CDR2 is FQGNSA. The CDR3 DNA is TGTGCCAGCAGCCAACAAGGACGACAGGAGTTTCCCTACGAGCAGTACTTC. As protein: CASSQQGRQEFPYEQYF.

This chain connects TRBV30 to TRBJ2-7; tentative D call: TRBD1 (6 bases). The V end was cut by 4 bases, the J end by 2 bases, with 15 bases between. This CDR3 has 14 residues. CDR1 is GTSNPN and CDR2 is SVGIG in the germline V gene (reference sequence). CDR3 DNA: TGTGCCTGGAATAATCCGGGACACACCTACGAGCAGTACTTC. Amino acid sequence: CAWNNPGHTYEQYF.

The V and J genes are TRBV6-2 or TRBV6-3 and TRBJ2-7, with 9 bases matching TRBD2. Trimming at V came to 2 bases and at J to 1 base, leaving 0 bases not matched to a gene. The CDR3 has 14 amino acids. Germline V gene sequence: CDR1 MNHEY, CDR2 SVGEGT. This CDR3 reads CASSYSGGSYEQYF. DNA of the CDR3: TGTGCCAGCAGTTACAGCGGGGGGTCCTACGAGCAGTACTTC.

The chain combines TRBV7-2 with TRBJ2-3, with TRBD2 as a possible D gene (6 bases). CDR1 and CDR2 (germline): SGHTA, FQGNSA. Between the trimmed V and J ends, which lost 7 bases and 4 bases, there was a span of 21 bases. The CDR3 is 16 residues long. Here the CDR3 DNA reads TGTGCCAGCACCGACCGACCCTTTTCTAGCGCAGATACGCAGTATTTT. It specifies CASTDRPFSSADTQYF.

The rearrangement links TRBV20-1 to TRBJ2-5; D is uncertain. Trimming cost V 4 bases and J 1 base, with 4 bases left between them. This CDR3 comprises 11 residues. CDR1 DFQATT and CDR2 SNEGSKA come from the germline V gene (reference sequence). This CDR3 is CSAMGQETQYF. The CDR3 DNA sequence: TGCAGTGCTATGGGCCAAGAGACCCAGTACTTC.

This chain connects TRBV2 to TRBJ2-1; 13 bases align to TRBD2. This CDR3 is built from 17 residues. V trimming: 7 bases; J trimming: 5 bases; junction bases outside the gene matches: 11. Germline-derived CDR1 and CDR2 are SNHLY and FYNNEI. The CDR3 nucleotides are TGTGCCAGCAAGTGGTTGGGACTAGCGGGAAGAAACAATGAGCAGTTCTTC. It translates to CASKWLGLAGRNNEQFF.

The chain employs TRBV27 and TRBJ2-3, with a possible D match to TRBD1 (5 bases). Deletions cut 2 bases from V and 9 bases from J, with 9 bases between. The CDR3 runs 12 residues. From germline, CDR1 is MNHEY and CDR2 SMNVEV (reference sequence). In DNA form, the CDR3 reads TGTGCCAGCAGTTTAACAGGAGACACGCAGTATTTT. It codes for CASSLTGDTQYF.

The chain uses TRBV7-8 and TRBJ2-1, with D perhaps matching TRBD2 (7 bases). This CDR3 comprises 15 residues. CDR1 and CDR2 from the germline V gene are SGHVS and FQNEAQ. The germline V and J ends were trimmed by 8 bases and 8 bases, with 22 bases remaining between them. The CDR3, as DNA: TGTGCCAGCTTCGCCCGGGGGGCCTCACCCCATGAGCAGTTCTTC. Translation: CASFARGASPHEQFF.

The rearrangement uses TRBV5-6 and TRBJ1-5; D is unresolved. V was trimmed by 4 bases and J by 3 bases, leaving 5 bases between them. Germline CDR1 reads SGHDT; CDR2 reads YYEEEE. The CDR3 has 12 residues. The CDR3 DNA reads TGTGCCAGCAGCCGAGTCAATCAGCCCCAGCATTTT. Amino acids: CASSRVNQPQHF.

As for this clone: This sample includes further DNA sequences coding for the same CDR3. The gene calls are TRBV5-1 and TRBJ1-1, with D unclear. The CDR3 runs 13 residues. V was shortened by 0 bases and J by 5 bases, with 8 bases between the two germline ends. Per the germline V gene, CDR1 is SGHRS and CDR2 is YFSETQ. CDR3: CASSLDGSTEAFF. CDR3 in DNA: TGCGCCAGCAGCTTGGATGGGAGTACTGAAGCTTTCTTT.

The J gene is TRBJ1-4, the V gene TRBV24-1; no clear D gene. Germline V lookup: CDR1 KGHDR, CDR2 SFDVKD. V was pared by 10 bases and J by 4 bases, with 21 bases between. The CDR3 runs to 16 residues. The CDR3 reads CATSKPNFGFNEKLFF. In DNA form, the CDR3 reads TGTGCCACATCTAAGCCTAACTTTGGGTTTAATGAAAAACTGTTTTTT.

The chain is built from TRBV5-5 and TRBJ2-5; tentative D call: TRBD1 (6 bases). In germline, CDR1 is SGHKS, CDR2 YYEKEE (reference sequence). Trimming shortened V by 0 bases and J by 2 bases, and 14 bases separated the two germline ends. The CDR3 sequence is 16 residues long. In nucleotides, the CDR3 is TGTGCCAGCAGCTTGGAAGGACAGACCTTTCAAGAGACCCAGTACTTC. It yields the protein CASSLEGQTFQETQYF.

This clone came up a few times. The rearrangement uses TRBV6-5 and TRBJ1-2; possibly TRBD1 for D (5 bases). Germline V CDR1 and CDR2: MNHEY, SVGAGI. V was shortened by 4 bases and J by 4 bases, with 19 bases between the two germline ends. The CDR3 is 16 residues long. The CDR3 DNA is TGTGCCAGCAGTTTCAAACCGGGACTCTCCCTCTATGGCTACACCTTC. Its protein product is CASSFKPGLSLYGYTF.

The chain recombines TRBV7-9 with TRBJ2-7; no reliable D call. Germline V CDR1 and CDR2: SEHNR, FQNEAQ (reference sequence). CDR3 size: 16 residues. V lost 1 base, J lost 3 bases, and 16 bases lay in between. The chain's CDR3 is CASSLDRQPNNYEQYF. In nucleotides, the CDR3 is TGTGCCAGCAGCTTAGATCGGCAACCTAATAACTACGAGCAGTACTTC.

This clone was detected many times. The CDR3 reads CASSQVSRQGLRPQHF. The CDR3 nucleotides read TGCGCCAGCAGCCAAGTAAGTCGACAGGGCCTCCGGCCCCAGCATTTT. The J gene is TRBJ1-5, the V gene TRBV4-1, with TRBD1 matching 7 bases. Germline values: CDR1 MGHRA, CDR2 YSYEKL. The CDR3 is 16 residues long. V lost 1 base to trimming and J lost 9 bases; unmatched junction nucleotides: 12.

The chain employs TRBV23-1 and TRBJ2-4; D might be TRBD1 (6 bases). TRBV23-1 is noted as an ORF with a role that remains uncertain. V shed 6 bases and J shed 0 bases, with 9 bases lying between them. CDR3 size: 14 residues. CDR3: CASSLQGAKNIQYF. The CDR3 DNA reads as TGCGCCAGCAGCCTACAGGGAGCCAAAAACATTCAGTACTTC.

The genes are TRBV28 and TRBJ2-6, with D possibly TRBD2 on 5 matching bases. V gave up 5 bases and J gave up 12 bases, with 14 bases separating them. The CDR3 spans 13 residues. Germline V gene data show CDR1 as MDHEN and CDR2 as SYDVKM. In nucleotides, the CDR3 is TGTGCCAGCAGTAAAGGACTGTTAAGCGTCCTGACTTTC. Its protein is CASSKGLLSVLTF.

This clone was found a few times. The V and J genes are TRBV6-5 and TRBJ1-5; unclear D gene. Germline lookup yields CDR1 MNHEY and CDR2 SVGAGI. The ends were cut back, 6 bases at V and 4 bases at J, with 4 bases in the middle. The CDR3 length is 11 residues. The CDR3 DNA is TGTGCCAGCAGCTATAATCAGCCCCAGCATTTT. Protein sequence: CASSYNQPQHF.

The CDR3 loop reads CASSEEFQPQHF. The CDR3 DNA follows: TGCGCCAGCAGTGAAGAGTTTCAGCCCCAGCATTTT. The genes are TRBV10-2 and TRBJ1-5; D remains ambiguous. The V gene lost 3 bases and the J gene lost 6 bases, with 6 bases spanning the gap. The germline V gene has CDR1 WSHSY and CDR2 SAAADI. This CDR3 spans 12 amino acids.

Note on this clone: The identical CDR3 is also encoded by other nucleotide sequences in the sample. The chain links TRBV6-5 to TRBJ1-1; D uncertain. This CDR3 has 11 amino acids. Trimming left V 6 bases short and J 5 bases short, with 7 bases between. In germline, CDR1 is MNHEY, CDR2 SVGAGI. The CDR3 DNA is TGTGCCAGCAGCTCCAATACTGAAGCTTTCTTT. Residues: CASSSNTEAFF.

The rearrangement uses TRBV3-1 (or the pseudogene TRBV3-2) and TRBJ1-3; no reliable D call. CDR1 is LGHDT and CDR2 is YNNKEL in the germline V gene (reference sequence). The V end lost 4 bases, the J end lost 9 bases, and 19 bases lay between the germline ends. CDR3 length: 15 residues. CDR3 in amino acids: CASSPADSGKFTIYF. The CDR3 DNA reads as TGTGCCAGCAGCCCCGCTGACTCCGGGAAATTCACCATATATTTT.

CDR3 residues: CASSSLGQETQYF. The CDR3 region has the DNA TGTGCCAGCAGCTCCCTAGGACAAGAGACCCAGTACTTC. V gene TRBV6-5 combines with J gene TRBJ2-5; D unresolved. In germline, CDR1 is MNHEY, CDR2 SVGAGI. V was shortened by 6 bases and J by 2 bases, with 10 bases between the two germline ends. The CDR3 is made up of 13 amino acids.

The chain couples TRBV5-8 to TRBJ2-1, with D perhaps matching TRBD2 (6 bases). There are 17 residues in the CDR3. Germline V gene data show CDR1 as SGHTS and CDR2 as YDEGEE. Deletions cut 7 bases from V and 7 bases from J, with 27 bases between. The CDR3 sequence is CASERGGLTPGWNEQFF. The CDR3 bases are TGTGCCAGCGAGAGAGGAGGACTAACCCCTGGATGGAATGAGCAGTTCTTC.

This clone has only one observation. The chain recombines TRBV27 with TRBJ1-1, with 9 bases identical to TRBD1. V shed 5 bases and J 1 base; nucleotides not matched to a gene: 8. This CDR3 is 16 amino acids long. Germline V gene lookup returns CDR1 MNHEY and CDR2 SMNVEV (reference sequence). The CDR3 nucleotides read TGTGCCAGCAGTCCCCACAGGGGGCGGGGGAACACTGAAGCTTTCTTT. It codes for CASSPHRGRGNTEAFF.

The chain combines TRBV7-2 with TRBJ2-5; D is possibly TRBD2 (7 bases). There are 15 residues in the CDR3. Germline CDR1 SGHTA, CDR2 FQGNSA. V shed 1 base and J shed 4 bases, with 13 bases lying between them. The CDR3 here is CASSLVGGPLETQYF. The CDR3 DNA reads as TGTGCCAGCAGCTTAGTGGGGGGGCCCCTAGAGACCCAGTACTTC.

This chain connects TRBV30 to TRBJ2-1; D is undetermined. CDR3 length: 12 residues. Trimming removed 3 bases at V and 4 bases at J, with 7 bases between. Germline lookup yields CDR1 GTSNPN and CDR2 SVGIG (reference sequence). The CDR3 sequence: CAWRVAYNEQFF. The CDR3 DNA reads as TGTGCCTGGAGGGTGGCTTACAATGAGCAGTTCTTC.